This paragraph covers one T cell receptor beta chain sequence. Its specificity is not known. Generated by immunoSEQ multiplex PCR, the TCRdb table keeps only in-frame clones and is missing some. Of about 170,000 clones listed, around 90% are singletons. The sample belongs to a study of T cell responses to AZD1222 COVID-19 vaccine. Whole-study results and caveats: Most donors were white British, females outnumbered males, and clonal diversity was possibly underestimated.

The CDR3 extends over 15 amino acids. V dropped 0 bases and J dropped 1 base, with 8 bases sitting between them. Looked up from germline, CDR1 is SGHRS and CDR2 is YFSETQ. This TCR was recovered from an adult who received the MenACWY meningococcal vaccine as a control. Sequenced here: peripheral blood, sampled 28 days after the second dose of the MenACWY control vaccine. The V gene is TRBV5-1, the J gene TRBJ1-5; no reliable D call. The CDR3 region is CASSLAGGSNQPQHF. The CDR3 DNA follows: TGCGCCAGCAGCTTGGCAGGTGGAAGCAATCAGCCCCAGCATTTT. The complete variable domain, with remaining parts taken from reference TRBV5-1 and TRBJ1-5, reads KAGVTQTPRYLIKTRGQQVTLSCSPISGHRSVSWYQQTPGQGLQFLFEYFSETQRNKGNFPGRFSGRQFSNSRSEMNVSTLELGDSALYLCASSLAGGSNQPQHFGDGTRLSIL.